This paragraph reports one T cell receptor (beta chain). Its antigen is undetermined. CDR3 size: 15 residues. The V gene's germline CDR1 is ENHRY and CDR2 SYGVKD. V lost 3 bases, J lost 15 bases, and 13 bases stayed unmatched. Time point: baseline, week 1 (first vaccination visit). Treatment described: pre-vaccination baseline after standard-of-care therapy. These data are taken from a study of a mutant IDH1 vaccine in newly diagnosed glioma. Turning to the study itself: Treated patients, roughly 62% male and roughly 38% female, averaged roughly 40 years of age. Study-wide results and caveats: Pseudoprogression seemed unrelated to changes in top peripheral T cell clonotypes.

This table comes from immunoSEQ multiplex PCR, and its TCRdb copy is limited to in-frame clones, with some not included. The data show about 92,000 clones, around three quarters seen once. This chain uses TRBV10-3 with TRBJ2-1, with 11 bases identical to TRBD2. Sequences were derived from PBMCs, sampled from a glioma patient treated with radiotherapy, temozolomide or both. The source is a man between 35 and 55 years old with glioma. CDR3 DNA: TGTGCCATCAGTGAAAGTGAGGTAGCGGGGGGGCAGTGGTTCTTC. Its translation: CAISESEVAGGQWFF.